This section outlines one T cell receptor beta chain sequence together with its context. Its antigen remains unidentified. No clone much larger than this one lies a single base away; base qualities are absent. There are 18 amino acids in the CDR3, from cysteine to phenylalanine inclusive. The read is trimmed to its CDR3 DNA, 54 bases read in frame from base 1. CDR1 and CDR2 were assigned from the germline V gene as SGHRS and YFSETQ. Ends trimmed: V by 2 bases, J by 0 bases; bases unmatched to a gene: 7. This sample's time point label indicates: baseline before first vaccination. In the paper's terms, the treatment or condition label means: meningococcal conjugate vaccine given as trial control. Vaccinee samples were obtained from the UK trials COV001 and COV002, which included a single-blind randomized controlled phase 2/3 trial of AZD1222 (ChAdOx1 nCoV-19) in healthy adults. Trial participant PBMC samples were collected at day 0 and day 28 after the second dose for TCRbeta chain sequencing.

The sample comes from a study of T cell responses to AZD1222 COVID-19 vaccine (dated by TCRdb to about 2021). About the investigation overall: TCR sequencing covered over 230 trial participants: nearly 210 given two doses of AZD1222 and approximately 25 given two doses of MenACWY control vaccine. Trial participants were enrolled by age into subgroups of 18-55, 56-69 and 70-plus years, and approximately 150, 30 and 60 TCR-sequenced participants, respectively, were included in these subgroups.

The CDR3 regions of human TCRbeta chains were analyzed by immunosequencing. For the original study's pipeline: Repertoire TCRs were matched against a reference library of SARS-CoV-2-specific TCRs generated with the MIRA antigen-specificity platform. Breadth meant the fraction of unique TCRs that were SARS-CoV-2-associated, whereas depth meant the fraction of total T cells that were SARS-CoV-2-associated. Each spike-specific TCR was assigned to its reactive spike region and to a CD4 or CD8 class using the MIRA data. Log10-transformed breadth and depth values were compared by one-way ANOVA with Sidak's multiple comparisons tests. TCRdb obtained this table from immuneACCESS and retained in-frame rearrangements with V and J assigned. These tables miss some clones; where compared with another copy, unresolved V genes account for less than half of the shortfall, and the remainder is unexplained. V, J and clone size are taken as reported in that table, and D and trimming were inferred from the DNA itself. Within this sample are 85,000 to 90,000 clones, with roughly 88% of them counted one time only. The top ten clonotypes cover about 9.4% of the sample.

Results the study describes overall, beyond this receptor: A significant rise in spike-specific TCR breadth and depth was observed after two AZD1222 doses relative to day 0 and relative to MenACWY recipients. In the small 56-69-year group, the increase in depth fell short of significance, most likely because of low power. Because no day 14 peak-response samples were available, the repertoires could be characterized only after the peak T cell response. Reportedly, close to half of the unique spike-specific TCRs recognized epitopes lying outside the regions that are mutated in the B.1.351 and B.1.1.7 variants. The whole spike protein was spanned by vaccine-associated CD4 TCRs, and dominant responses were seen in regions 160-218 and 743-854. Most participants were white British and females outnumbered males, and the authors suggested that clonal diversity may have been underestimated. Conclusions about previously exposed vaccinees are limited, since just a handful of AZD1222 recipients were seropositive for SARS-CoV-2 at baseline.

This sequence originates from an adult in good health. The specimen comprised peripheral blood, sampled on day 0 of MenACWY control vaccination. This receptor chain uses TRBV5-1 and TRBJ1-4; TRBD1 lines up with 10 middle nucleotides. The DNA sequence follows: TGCGCCAGCAGCTTCGGGACAGGGGTCTATGCAACTAATGAAAAACTGTTTTTT. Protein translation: CASSFGTGVYATNEKLFF.